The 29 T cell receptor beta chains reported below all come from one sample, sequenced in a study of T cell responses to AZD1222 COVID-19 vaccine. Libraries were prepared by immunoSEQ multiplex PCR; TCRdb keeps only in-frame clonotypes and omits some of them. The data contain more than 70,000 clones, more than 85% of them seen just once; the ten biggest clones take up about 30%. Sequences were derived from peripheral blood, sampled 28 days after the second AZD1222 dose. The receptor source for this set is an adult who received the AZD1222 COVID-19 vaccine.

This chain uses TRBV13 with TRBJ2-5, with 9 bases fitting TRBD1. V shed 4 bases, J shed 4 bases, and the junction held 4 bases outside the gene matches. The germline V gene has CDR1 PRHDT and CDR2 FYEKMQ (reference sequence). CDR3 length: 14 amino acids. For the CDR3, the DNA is TGTGCCAGCAGCTCCCAGACAGGGGGAGAGACCCAGTACTTC. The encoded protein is CASSSQTGGETQYF.

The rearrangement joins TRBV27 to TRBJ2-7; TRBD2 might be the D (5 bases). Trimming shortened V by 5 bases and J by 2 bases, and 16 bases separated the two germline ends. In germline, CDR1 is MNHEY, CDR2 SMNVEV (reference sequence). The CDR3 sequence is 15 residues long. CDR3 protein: CASSPPRAEAYEQYF. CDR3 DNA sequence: TGTGCCAGCAGTCCCCCCAGAGCGGAGGCCTACGAGCAGTACTTC.

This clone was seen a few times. The CDR3 DNA reads as TGTGCCAGCAGTTGGGTAGCGAGCTCCTACAATGAGCAGTTCTTC. Protein sequence: CASSWVASSYNEQFF. This chain connects TRBV6-2 or TRBV6-3 to TRBJ2-1; the D gene is possibly TRBD2 (5 bases). Germline CDR1 is MNHEY and CDR2 is SVGEGT. The V end was cut by 4 bases, the J end by 0 bases, with 10 bases between. This CDR3 is 15 amino acids long.

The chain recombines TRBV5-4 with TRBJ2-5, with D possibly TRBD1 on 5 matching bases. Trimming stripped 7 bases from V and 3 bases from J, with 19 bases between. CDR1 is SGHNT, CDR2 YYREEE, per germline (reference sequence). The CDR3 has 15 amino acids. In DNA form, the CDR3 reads TGTGCCAGCGGAACAAGAGCCAGGGCGAAAGAGACCCAGTACTTC. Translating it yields CASGTRARAKETQYF.

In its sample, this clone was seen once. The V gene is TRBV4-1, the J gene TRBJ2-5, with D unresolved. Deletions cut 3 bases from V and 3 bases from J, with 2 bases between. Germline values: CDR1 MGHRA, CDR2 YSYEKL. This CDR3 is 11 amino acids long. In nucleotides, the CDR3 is TGCGCCAGCAGCCAGGAAGAGACCCAGTACTTC. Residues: CASSQEETQYF.

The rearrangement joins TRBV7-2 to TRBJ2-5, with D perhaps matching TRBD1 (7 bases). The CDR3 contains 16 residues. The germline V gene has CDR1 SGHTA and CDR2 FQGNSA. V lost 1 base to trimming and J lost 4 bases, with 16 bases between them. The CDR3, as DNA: TGTGCCAGCAGCTTAGGGCAGGGGGGTTTGAGAGAGACCCAGTACTTC. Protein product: CASSLGQGGLRETQYF.

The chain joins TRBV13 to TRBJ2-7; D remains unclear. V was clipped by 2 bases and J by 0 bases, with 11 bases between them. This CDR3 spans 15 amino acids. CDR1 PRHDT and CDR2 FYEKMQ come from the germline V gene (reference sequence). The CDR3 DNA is TGTGCCAGCAGCTTAAACCAGGTAAACTCCTACGAGCAGTACTTC. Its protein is CASSLNQVNSYEQYF.

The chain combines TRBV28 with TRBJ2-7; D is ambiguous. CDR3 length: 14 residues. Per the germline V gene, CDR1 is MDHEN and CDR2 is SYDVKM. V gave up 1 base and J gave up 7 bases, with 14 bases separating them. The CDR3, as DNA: TGTGCCAGCAGTTTATACAGCACGATGGAAGAGCAGTACTTC. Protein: CASSLYSTMEEQYF.

CDR3 bases: TGTGCCAGCAGCTTAGCGCCGGCAGGGTTAGCCGAGCAGTACTTC. Translated: CASSLAPAGLAEQYF. J is TRBJ2-7 and V is TRBV7-2; tentatively, D is TRBD1 (5 bases). V lost 0 bases and J 6 bases, leaving 15 bases between the germline ends. Germline V lookup: CDR1 SGHTA, CDR2 FQGNSA. This CDR3 has 15 amino acids.

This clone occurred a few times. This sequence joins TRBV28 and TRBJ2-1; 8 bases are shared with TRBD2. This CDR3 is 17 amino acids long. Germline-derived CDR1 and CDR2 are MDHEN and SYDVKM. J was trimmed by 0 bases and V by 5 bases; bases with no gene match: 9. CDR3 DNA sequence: TGTGCCAGCAGTATCGACGAACTAGCGGCCTCCTACAATGAGCAGTTCTTC. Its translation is CASSIDELAASYNEQFF. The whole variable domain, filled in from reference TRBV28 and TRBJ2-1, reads DVKVTQSSRYLVKRTGEKVFLECVQDMDHENMFWYRQDPGLGLRLIYFSYDVKMKEKGDIPEGYSVSREKKERFSLILESASTNQTSMYLCASSIDELAASYNEQFFGPGTRLTVL.

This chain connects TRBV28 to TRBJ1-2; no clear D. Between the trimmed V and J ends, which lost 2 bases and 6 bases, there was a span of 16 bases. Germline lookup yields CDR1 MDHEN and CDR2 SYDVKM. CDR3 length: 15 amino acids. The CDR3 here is CASSLPSSPEHGYTF. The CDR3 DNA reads TGTGCCAGCAGTTTACCCAGTTCCCCTGAACATGGCTACACCTTC.

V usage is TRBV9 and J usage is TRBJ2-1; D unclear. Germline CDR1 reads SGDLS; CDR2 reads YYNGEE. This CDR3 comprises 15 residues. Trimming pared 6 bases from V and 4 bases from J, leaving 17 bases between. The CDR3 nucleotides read TGTGCCAGCAACAAAGCCGGGTCTCCGTACAATGAGCAGTTCTTC. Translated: CASNKAGSPYNEQFF.

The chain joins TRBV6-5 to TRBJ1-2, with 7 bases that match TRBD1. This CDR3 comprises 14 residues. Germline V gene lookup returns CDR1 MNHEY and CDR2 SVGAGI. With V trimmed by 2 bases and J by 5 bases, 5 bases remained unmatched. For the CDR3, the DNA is TGTGCCAGCAGTTACGGGACAGACACTTATGGCTACACCTTC. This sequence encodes CASSYGTDTYGYTF.

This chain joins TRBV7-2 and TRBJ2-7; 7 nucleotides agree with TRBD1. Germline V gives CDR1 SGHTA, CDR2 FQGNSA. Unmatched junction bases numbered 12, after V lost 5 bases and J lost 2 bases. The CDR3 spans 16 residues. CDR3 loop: CASSHIRRGKTYEQYF. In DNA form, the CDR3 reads TGTGCCAGCAGCCATATTCGCAGGGGGAAGACCTACGAGCAGTACTTC.

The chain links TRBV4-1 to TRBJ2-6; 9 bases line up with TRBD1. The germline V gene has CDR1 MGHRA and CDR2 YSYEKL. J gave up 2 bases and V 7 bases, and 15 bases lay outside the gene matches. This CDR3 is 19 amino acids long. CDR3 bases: TGCGCCAGCACTCCAGACCCAGACAGGGGGTTCGCTGGGGCCAACGTCCTGACTTTC. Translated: CASTPDPDRGFAGANVLTF.

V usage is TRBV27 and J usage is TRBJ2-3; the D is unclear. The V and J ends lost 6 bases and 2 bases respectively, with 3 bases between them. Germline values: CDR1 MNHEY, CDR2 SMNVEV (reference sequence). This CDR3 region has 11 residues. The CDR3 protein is CASSLTDTQYF. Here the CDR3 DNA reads TGTGCCAGCAGCCTCACAGATACGCAGTATTTT.

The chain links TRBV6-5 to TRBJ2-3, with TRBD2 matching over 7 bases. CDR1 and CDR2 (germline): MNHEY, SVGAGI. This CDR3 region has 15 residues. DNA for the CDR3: TGTGCGAGCGAAAGCCTGGGGGAGGGCTCAGATACGCAGTATTTT. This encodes CASESLGEGSDTQYF.

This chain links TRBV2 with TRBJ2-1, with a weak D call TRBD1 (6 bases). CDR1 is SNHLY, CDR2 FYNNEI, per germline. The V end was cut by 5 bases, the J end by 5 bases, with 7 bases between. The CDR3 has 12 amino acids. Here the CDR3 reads CASSRDNNEQFF. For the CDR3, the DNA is TGTGCCAGCAGTCGGGACAACAATGAGCAGTTCTTC.

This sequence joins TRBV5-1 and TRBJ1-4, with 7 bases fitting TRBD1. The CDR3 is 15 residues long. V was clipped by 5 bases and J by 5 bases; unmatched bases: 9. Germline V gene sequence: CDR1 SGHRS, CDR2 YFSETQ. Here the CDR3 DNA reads TGCGCCAGCAGAACACAGACAGGGCCAAATGAAAAACTGTTTTTT. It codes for CASRTQTGPNEKLFF. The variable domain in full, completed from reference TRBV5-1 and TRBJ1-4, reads KAGVTQTPRYLIKTRGQQVTLSCSPISGHRSVSWYQQTPGQGLQFLFEYFSETQRNKGNFPGRFSGRQFSNSRSEMNVSTLELGDSALYLCASRTQTGPNEKLFFGSGTQLSVL.

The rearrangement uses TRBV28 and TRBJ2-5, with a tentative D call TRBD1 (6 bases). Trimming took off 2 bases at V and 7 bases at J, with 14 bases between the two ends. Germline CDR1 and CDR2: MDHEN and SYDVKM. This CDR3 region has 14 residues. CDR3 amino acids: CASSLTGLGGTQYF. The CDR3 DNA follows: TGTGCCAGCAGTTTAACGGGATTAGGGGGGACCCAGTACTTC.

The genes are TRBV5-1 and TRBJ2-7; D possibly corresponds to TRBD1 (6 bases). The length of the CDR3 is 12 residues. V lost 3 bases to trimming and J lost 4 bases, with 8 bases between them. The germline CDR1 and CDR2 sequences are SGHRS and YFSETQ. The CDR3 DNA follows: TGCGCCAGCAGCTCTAGGGGGTACGAGCAGTACTTC. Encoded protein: CASSSRGYEQYF.

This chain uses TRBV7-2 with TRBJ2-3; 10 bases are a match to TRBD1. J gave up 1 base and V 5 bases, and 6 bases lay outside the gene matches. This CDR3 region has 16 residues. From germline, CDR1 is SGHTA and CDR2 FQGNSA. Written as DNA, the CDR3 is TGTGCCAGCAGCCCGCGACAGGGGGCGGGCACAGATACGCAGTATTTT. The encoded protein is CASSPRQGAGTDTQYF.

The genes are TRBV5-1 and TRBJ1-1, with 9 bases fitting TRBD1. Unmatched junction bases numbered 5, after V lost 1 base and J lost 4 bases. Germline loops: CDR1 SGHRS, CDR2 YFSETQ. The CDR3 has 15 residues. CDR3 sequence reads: CASSLSLTGGTEAFF. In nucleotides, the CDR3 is TGCGCCAGCAGCTTGTCCCTGACAGGGGGCACTGAAGCTTTCTTT. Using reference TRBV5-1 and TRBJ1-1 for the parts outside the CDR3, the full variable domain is KAGVTQTPRYLIKTRGQQVTLSCSPISGHRSVSWYQQTPGQGLQFLFEYFSETQRNKGNFPGRFSGRQFSNSRSEMNVSTLELGDSALYLCASSLSLTGGTEAFFGQGTRLTVV.

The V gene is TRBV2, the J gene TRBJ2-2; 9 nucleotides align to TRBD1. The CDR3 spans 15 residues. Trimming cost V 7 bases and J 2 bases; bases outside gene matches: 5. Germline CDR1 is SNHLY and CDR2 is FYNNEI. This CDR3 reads CASKRGQGNTGELFF. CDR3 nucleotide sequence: TGTGCCAGCAAGCGGGGACAGGGAAACACCGGGGAGCTGTTTTTT.

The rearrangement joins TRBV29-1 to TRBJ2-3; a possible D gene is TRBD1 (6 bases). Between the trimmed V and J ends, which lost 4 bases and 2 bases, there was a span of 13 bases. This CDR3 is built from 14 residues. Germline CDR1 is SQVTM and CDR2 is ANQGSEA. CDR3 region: CSVGPTGLTDTQYF. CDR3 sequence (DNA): TGCAGCGTTGGCCCCACAGGGCTCACAGATACGCAGTATTTT.

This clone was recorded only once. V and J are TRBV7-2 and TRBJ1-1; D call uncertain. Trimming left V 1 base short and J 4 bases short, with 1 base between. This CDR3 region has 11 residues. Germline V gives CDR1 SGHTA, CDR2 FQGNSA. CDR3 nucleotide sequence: TGTGCCAGCAGCTTAGTCACTGAAGCTTTCTTT. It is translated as CASSLVTEAFF. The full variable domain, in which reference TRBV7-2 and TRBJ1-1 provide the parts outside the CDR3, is GAGVSQSPSNKVTEKGKDVELRCDPISGHTALYWYRQSLGQGLEFLIYFQGNSAPDKSGLPSDRFSAERTGGSVSTLTIQRTQQEDSAVYLCASSLVTEAFFGQGTRLTVV.

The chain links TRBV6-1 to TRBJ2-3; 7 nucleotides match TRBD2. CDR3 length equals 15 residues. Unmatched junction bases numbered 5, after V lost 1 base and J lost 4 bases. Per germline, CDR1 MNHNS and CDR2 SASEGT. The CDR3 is CASSEGEGGADTQYF. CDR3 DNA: TGTGCCAGCAGTGAAGGGGAGGGCGGCGCAGATACGCAGTATTTT.

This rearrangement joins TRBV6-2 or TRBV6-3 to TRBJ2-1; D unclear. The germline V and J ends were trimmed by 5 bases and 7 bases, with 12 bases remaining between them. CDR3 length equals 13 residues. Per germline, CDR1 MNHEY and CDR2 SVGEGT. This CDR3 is CASSPLGTNEQFF. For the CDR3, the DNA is TGTGCCAGCAGTCCCCTAGGAACTAATGAGCAGTTCTTC.

CDR3: CAWSVRGIAGEQYF. The DNA for the CDR3 is TGTGCCTGGAGTGTACGGGGGATCGCGGGTGAGCAGTACTTC. The chain couples TRBV30 to TRBJ2-7; D is perhaps TRBD2 (6 bases). The CDR3 totals 14 residues. Germline CDR1 and CDR2: GTSNPN and SVGIG (reference sequence). The V end was cut by 0 bases, the J end by 7 bases, with 16 bases between. The variable domain in full, completed from reference TRBV30 and TRBJ2-7, reads SQTIHQWPATLVQPVGSPLSLECTVEGTSNPNLYWYRQAAGRGLQLLFYSVGIGQISSEVPQNLSASRPQDRQFILSSKKLLLSDSGFYLCAWSVRGIAGEQYFGPGTRLTVT.